This T cell receptor beta chain was obtained from a study of CD8+ T cells in alopecia areata. CDR3 length: 13 residues. The germline V and J ends were trimmed by 5 bases and 5 bases, with 11 bases remaining between them. CDR1 SEHNR and CDR2 FQNEAQ come from the germline V gene (reference sequence). cDNA prepared by RNA extraction and subsequent reverse transcription served as the template for sequencing. Profiled with immunoSEQ multiplex PCR; TCRdb holds only in-frame clones, not every one. The sample consists of more than 200,000 clones, 65% to 70% of them appearing once. The receptor was derived from a human donor with alopecia areata. The specimen comprised CD4+ T cells sorted from blood, sampled at week 0. This chain uses TRBV7-9 with TRBJ2-3; D call uncertain. The CDR3 DNA sequence: TGTGCCAGCAGCCCGTCTCGGCGAGATACGCAGTATTTT. It encodes CASSPSRRDTQYF.